The 10 T cell receptor beta chains presented below share a single source sample, sequenced in a study of human T cells and chemical hapten exposure. TCRdb called the RACE reads again in MiXCR, with one record for every CDR3 protein. The data show 210,000 or so distinct CDR3 sequences, 20% to 25% seen once. As to time point: patch test 3, about 24 weeks after DPC sensitization. Treatment reported: therapeutic diphenylcyclopropenone sensitization with weekly scalp DPC. Sequences were derived from whole blood, sampled in connection with sensitization to the hapten diphenylcyclopropenone (DPC). The origin of the receptors is a woman aged 35 to 49 with alopecia areata. Some clones in this sample may be carry-over from other donors' samples.

The chain couples TRBV29-1 to TRBJ1-1, with a possible D match to TRBD1 (6 bases). Germline CDR1 reads SQVTM; CDR2 reads ANQGSEA. The CDR3 extends over 13 amino acids. Trimming removed 5 bases from V and 0 bases from J, with 10 bases in between. The CDR3, as DNA: TGCAGCGTTCTTCGGGACATGAACACTGAAGCTTTCTTT. It codes for CSVLRDMNTEAFF.

This clonotype has a handful of counts. The V gene is TRBV29-1, the J gene TRBJ2-7; 11 bases are shared with TRBD1. Germline V gene sequence: CDR1 SQVTM, CDR2 ANQGSEA. Trimming cost V 0 bases and J 4 bases; bases outside gene matches: 5. This CDR3 has 15 amino acids. CDR3 nucleotides: TGCAGCGTTGAAGATCGGGACAGGGGGGCTTACGAGCAGTACTTC. As protein: CSVEDRDRGAYEQYF.

This rearrangement joins TRBV5-4 to TRBJ2-1, with a weak D call TRBD2 (6 bases). CDR1 is SGHNT, CDR2 YYREEE, per germline (reference sequence). The CDR3 covers 16 residues. The V and J ends lost 0 bases and 3 bases respectively, with 13 bases between them. Here the CDR3 DNA reads TGTGCCAGCAGCTTGGGGGCTAGCGCAAGCTACAATGAGCAGTTCTTC. This encodes CASSLGASASYNEQFF.

This chain uses TRBV11-2 with TRBJ2-5; possibly TRBD1 or TRBD2 for D (5 bases each). Trimming shortened V by 5 bases and J by 0 bases, and 13 bases separated the two germline ends. Germline loops: CDR1 SGHAT, CDR2 FQNNGV. The CDR3 covers 15 residues. The CDR3 sequence is CASSDRDEYQETQYF. In DNA form, the CDR3 reads TGTGCCAGCAGCGATCGGGACGAGTACCAAGAGACCCAGTACTTC.

The V gene is TRBV10-3, the J gene TRBJ1-1; the D is unclear. CDR1 is ENHRY, CDR2 SYGVKD, per germline. This CDR3 has 14 amino acids. V gave up 3 bases and J gave up 1 base, with 9 bases separating them. The DNA of the CDR3 is TGTGCCATCAGTGACCCCTCAAGGAACACTGAAGCTTTCTTT. Its protein is CAISDPSRNTEAFF.

This clonotype was observed a few times. This rearrangement joins TRBV5-1 to TRBJ2-7; a weak D match, TRBD2 (6 bases). The CDR3 loop spans 16 amino acids. Deletions cut 7 bases from V and 2 bases from J, with 22 bases between. Germline V gives CDR1 SGHRS, CDR2 YFSETQ. The CDR3 DNA reads TGCGCCAGCTCGAACCCGGGAGTCCAGCCAGCCTACGAGCAGTACTTC. Translating it yields CASSNPGVQPAYEQYF.

This clonotype appeared a few times. The chain couples TRBV21-1 to TRBJ1-1. TRBV21-1 is listed as a pseudogene. The CDR3 spans 15 residues. Here the CDR3 reads CASSKAGRMNTEAFF. Here the CDR3 DNA reads TGTGCCAGCAGCAAAGCGGGGAGAATGAACACTGAAGCTTTCTTT.

The chain uses TRBV5-1 and TRBJ2-5; D is ambiguous. Germline loops: CDR1 SGHRS, CDR2 YFSETQ. Between the trimmed V and J ends, which lost 2 bases and 5 bases, there was a span of 19 bases. This CDR3 is 16 amino acids long. CDR3 coding DNA: TGCGCCAGCAGCTTACCTCTGGCGCACTATGAGGAGACCCAGTACTTC. It encodes CASSLPLAHYEETQYF. Variable domain in full (rest from reference TRBV5-1 and TRBJ2-5): KAGVTQTPRYLIKTRGQQVTLSCSPISGHRSVSWYQQTPGQGLQFLFEYFSETQRNKGNFPGRFSGRQFSNSRSEMNVSTLELGDSALYLCASSLPLAHYEETQYFGPGTRLLVL.

The rearrangement uses TRBV6-2 or TRBV6-3 and TRBJ2-1; D not certain. Per the germline V gene, CDR1 is MNHEY and CDR2 is SVGEGT. V was pared by 5 bases and J by 13 bases, with 15 bases between. The CDR3 is made up of 12 amino acids. CDR3 loop: CASSALRNRQFF. The DNA for the CDR3 is TGTGCCAGCAGTGCACTTAGAAACCGTCAGTTCTTC.

This clonotype showed up just a few times. The gene calls are TRBV18 and TRBJ2-7; possible D gene TRBD1, 6 bases. The CDR3 consists of 11 residues. CDR1 and CDR2 (germline): KGHSH, LQKENI. V was trimmed by 8 bases and J by 4 bases, leaving 9 bases between them. CDR3: CASGDTYEQYF. The CDR3 nucleotides are TGTGCCAGCGGGGACACTTACGAGCAGTACTTC.